The rows below give T cell receptor beta chains drawn from one sample of a study of metastatic and nonmetastatic thyroid tumors. TCRdb re-called the PCR reads through MiXCR. The sample has 30,000 to 40,000 clones, approximately 15% seen once. Input material: blood. These receptors originate from a male donor with papillary thyroid cancer or a benign thyroid nodule (not recorded which). Some clones in this sample may be carry-over from other donors' samples. The conserved cysteine and the conserved F or W are not part of the CDR3 here.

>TRBJ2-1|TRBV19|14
ASSILLAGFYNEQF
>TRBJ2-2|TRBV11-2|15
ATRRGTGGRGTGELF
>TRBJ2-2|TRBV7-3|10
ASSPRGGELF
>TRBJ1-1|TRBV3-1|12
ASSQESGRTEAF
>TRBJ1-3|TRBV3-1|15
AGRRAPGTGGGNTIY
>TRBJ2-2|TRBV10-3|13
AISEGTGHTGELF
>TRBJ1-5|TRBV30|10
AWYPGRQPQH
>TRBJ2-1|TRBV12-3/TRBV12-4|13
ASSFQGLAYNEQF
>TRBJ2-1|TRBV6-1|13
ASSDQGLSYNEQF
>TRBJ1-1|TRBV27|11
ASSLRRDTDAF
>TRBJ2-2|TRBV6-1|12
ASSFGQNTGELF
>TRBJ1-4|TRBV4-3|14
ASSQDRALVNEKLF
>TRBJ2-7|TRBV27|13
ASSLRGLAPYEQY
>TRBJ1-2|TRBV5-1|12
ASSPIDRVDGYT
>TRBJ1-5|TRBV10-3|14
AISESRTGEPQPQH
>TRBJ1-3|TRBV30|11
AWMIQGAYTIY
>TRBJ1-1|TRBV5-6|13
ASSLYRIMNTEAF
>TRBJ2-1|TRBV9|13
ASSASGGPSNEQF
>TRBJ2-1|TRBV20-1|12
SARRLAGYNEQF
>TRBJ2-3|TRBV6-2/TRBV6-3|13
ASSYGGGGEDTQY
>TRBJ1-1|TRBV3-1|13
ASSQELGRATEAF
>TRBJ2-7|TRBV7-9|13
ASSFGGGHRDEQY
>TRBJ2-3|TRBV3-1|10
ASGRGEDTQY
>TRBJ1-4|TRBV7-9|13
ASSSQTPSNEKLF
>TRBJ2-3|TRBV28|11
ASSLGQTDTQY
>TRBJ2-7|TRBV2|9
ASSQYYEQY
>TRBJ1-4|TRBV6-1|15
ASSDGLAGTRGEKLF
>TRBJ1-1|TRBV6-1|14
ASSSDAANFNTEAF
>TRBJ1-2|TRBV6-1|11
ASLPAKLRGYT
>TRBJ2-3|TRBV10-3|11
AIRPEGADTQY
>TRBJ2-5|TRBV7-6|13
ASSWTSGRVETQY
>TRBJ2-7|TRBV20-1|13
SAASGGGRGGEQY
>TRBJ2-2|TRBV2|11
ASRPTSTGELF
>TRBJ1-6|TRBV6-5|12
ASSLGDRGSPLH
>TRBJ2-2|TRBV11-2|15
ASSFRAAGGPPGELF
>TRBJ2-2|TRBV5-1|12
ASRETTNTGELF
>TRBJ2-5|TRBV18|11
ASSPGFQETQY
>TRBJ2-7|TRBV28|15
ASSLTGTGGYLHEQY
>TRBJ2-3|TRBV30|14
AWRKGLAGSTDTQY
>TRBJ2-6|TRBV20-1|16
SARGYTGGSSGANVLT
>TRBJ2-7|TRBV5-1|12
ASSLGDGSYEQY
>TRBJ2-2|TRBV12-3/TRBV12-4|12
ASNRGVNTGELF
>TRBJ1-3|TRBV30|15
AWSVAAVGASGNTIY
>TRBJ2-1|TRBV18|12
ASSEGGGYNEQF
>TRBJ1-3|TRBV4-1|15
ASSQITVTGTGNTIY
>TRBJ2-1|TRBV10-2|10
ASSPTGDEQF
>TRBJ1-5|TRBV19|12
ASRLRGRNQPQH
>TRBJ2-7|TRBV27|12
ASGPAGRAYEQY
>TRBJ2-7|TRBV19|12
ASSMASFSYEQY
>TRBJ1-3|TRBV28|13
ASSNRDLGGNTIY
>TRBJ2-4|TRBV6-4|19
ASSDSKFRTGGEGGKNIQY
>TRBJ2-7|TRBV27|16
ASSFSRDRDRDFYEQY
>TRBJ1-5|TRBV12-3/TRBV12-4|12
ASSSTGQSQPQN
>TRBJ2-7|TRBV6-2/TRBV6-3|12
ASSYQAGAYEQY
>TRBJ2-2|TRBV20-1|13
SAPRGGANTWELF
>TRBJ2-7|TRBV3-1|13
ASSQTSRRPYEQY
>TRBJ2-7|TRBV9|13
ASSPRDSNSYEQY
>TRBJ1-2|TRBV28|12
ASSLLQGSYGYT
>TRBJ2-7|TRBV18|13
ASSADRGNSYEQY
>TRBJ2-1|TRBV11-2|16
ASSLVQKAGVTYNEQF